This T cell receptor (beta chain) was identified during a study of blood T cell repertoires in COVID-19. The CDR3 consists of 15 residues. CDR1 KGHSH and CDR2 LQKENI come from the germline V gene. Trimming removed 1 base at V and 5 bases at J, with 11 bases between. Participants came from some 26 US areas, aged roughly 18 to 89 years. In the original workflow: The authors estimated nucleated cell counts from reference gene primer amplification. Produced via immunoSEQ multiplex PCR; TCRdb's table is partial and in-frame only. V, J and clone size are those of that table, while D and trimming were read from the DNA. The sample consists of 290,000 or so clones, roughly 89% of them appearing once.

Source material: PBMCs or T cells enriched from blood (not recorded which). The clonotype comes from a woman between 18 and 29 years old with acute COVID-19. The genes are TRBV18 and TRBJ1-4; D unresolved. CDR3 sequence: CASSPRGLKNEKLFF. CDR3 bases: TGTGCCAGCTCACCACGAGGACTGAAGAATGAAAAACTGTTTTTT.